This entry is about one T cell receptor beta chain. Its specificity is unknown. The data were obtained in a study of early T cells in non-severe SARS-CoV-2 infection. Overall study: Bulk RNA isolated from unsorted whole blood underwent sequencing; chains were not paired.

CDR1 MDHEN and CDR2 SYDVKM come from the germline V gene. V lost 6 bases to trimming and J lost 8 bases, with 17 bases between them. CDR3 size: 15 residues. The study, taken as a whole, reports: Matching with VDJdb favored anti-spike CD8 responses (missing private and CD4 specificities).

Unique molecular identifiers were attached to individual cDNA molecules. Using its own MiXCR run on the 5' RACE reads, TCRdb lists one record per CDR3 protein. The sample has 80,000 or so distinct CDR3 sequences; about 12% are singletons. The receptor was derived from an adult who was a healthcare worker with PCR-confirmed SARS-CoV-2 infection or an uninfected control (not recorded which). The sample was whole blood. J is TRBJ1-6 and V is TRBV28; TRBD1 is a possible D gene (5 bases). CDR3 in amino acids: CASSPRGRGYSPLHF. The CDR3 DNA reads TGTGCCAGCAGCCCCCGGGGACGGGGGTATTCACCCCTCCACTTT.